This is a list of T cell receptor beta chains from one sample in a study of T cells in localized non-small cell lung cancer. TCRdb keeps only in-frame clones here, not all; method: immunoSEQ multiplex PCR. The sample consists of about 27,000 clones, 90% of them appearing once. The source was peripheral blood, collected before any cancer treatment. Receptors originate from a woman aged 35 to 70 with stage I lung adenocarcinoma. The CDR3 runs from the conserved cysteine through the conserved F or W. Each record gives: clone size, J gene, V gene, D gene, CDR3 protein, CDR3 DNA. The D gene is left open where the match is weak. The size entry is marked missing in some rows and otherwise reads once, few, many or a size class.

clone size: .
J gene: TRBJ1-1
V gene: TRBV5-1
D gene: .
CDR3 protein: CASSIRQATEAFF
CDR3 DNA: TGCGCCAGCAGCATTCGACAGGCCACTGAAGCTTTCTTT

clone size: .
J gene: TRBJ2-1
V gene: TRBV2
D gene: TRBD2
CDR3 protein: CASTSASGARGEQFF
CDR3 DNA: TGTGCCAGCACTTCGGCTAGCGGGGCTCGGGGGGAGCAGTTCTTC

clone size: .
J gene: TRBJ2-3
V gene: TRBV7-9
D gene: .
CDR3 protein: CASSHRGPPPDTQYF
CDR3 DNA: TGTGCCAGCAGCCACCGGGGCCCGCCGCCAGATACGCAGTATTTT

clone size: .
J gene: TRBJ1-1
V gene: TRBV14
D gene: .
CDR3 protein: CASSQGVEAFF
CDR3 DNA: TGTGCCAGCAGCCAAGGAGTGGAAGCTTTCTTT

clone size: once
J gene: TRBJ2-1
V gene: TRBV11-3
D gene: TRBD2
CDR3 protein: CASSLVSGVNNEQFF
CDR3 DNA: TGTGCCAGCAGCTTGGTTAGCGGGGTGAACAATGAGCAGTTCTTC

clone size: .
J gene: TRBJ1-2
V gene: TRBV30
D gene: .
CDR3 protein: CAWSRTEKGEGYTF
CDR3 DNA: TGTGCCTGGAGTAGGACGGAGAAAGGGGAAGGCTACACCTTC

clone size: once
J gene: TRBJ1-2
V gene: TRBV10-3
D gene: .
CDR3 protein: CAAREGNSNYGYTF
CDR3 DNA: TGTGCCGCCCGAGAGGGGAATTCTAACTATGGCTACACCTTC

clone size: .
J gene: TRBJ2-4
V gene: TRBV6-1
D gene: TRBD2
CDR3 protein: CASSESGGIGIQYF
CDR3 DNA: TGTGCCAGCAGTGAATCGGGAGGGATCGGCATTCAGTACTTC

clone size: .
J gene: TRBJ1-6
V gene: TRBV28
D gene: .
CDR3 protein: CASSPPRDNSPLHF
CDR3 DNA: TGTGCCAGCAGCCCCCCTCGAGATAATTCACCCCTCCACTTT

clone size: .
J gene: TRBJ2-2
V gene: TRBV7-2
D gene: .
CDR3 protein: CASSPLGQSTGELFF
CDR3 DNA: TGTGCCAGCAGCCCCTTAGGACAGAGTACCGGGGAGCTGTTTTTT

clone size: .
J gene: TRBJ2-3
V gene: TRBV19
D gene: .
CDR3 protein: CASSMFAGASTDTQYF
CDR3 DNA: TGTGCCAGTAGTATGTTTGCGGGGGCAAGCACAGATACGCAGTATTTT

clone size: .
J gene: TRBJ1-5
V gene: TRBV10-2
D gene: .
CDR3 protein: CASSDPAGSNQPQHF
CDR3 DNA: TGCGCCAGCAGTGACCCGGCCGGGTCCAATCAGCCCCAGCATTTT

clone size: .
J gene: TRBJ2-4
V gene: TRBV11-3
D gene: .
CDR3 protein: CASSRPGRRENIQYF
CDR3 DNA: TGTGCCAGCAGCCGCCCCGGGCGCAGGGAAAACATTCAGTACTTC